The sequence of this T cell receptor beta chain was determined in a study of shared clonotypes between healthy human individuals. Worth noting for this clone: The antigen is undetermined. Other nucleotide sequences from this sample produce the same CDR3.

General study results and limits: Clonotypes shared by all four sorted-subset donors had higher generation probabilities than non-shared clonotypes.

Per germline, CDR1 MNHEY and CDR2 SMNVEV (reference sequence). This CDR3 comprises 13 residues. The ends lost 6 bases at V and 9 bases at J; junction bases unmatched: 8. The method was immunoSEQ multiplex PCR; TCRdb's version includes in-frame clones alone and lacks a portion of them. In the table there are hundreds of thousands of clones, 80% to 95% of which are singletons. The naive CD8 fraction comprised CD45RO-negative cells positively selected for CCR7 and excluded terminally differentiated effector memory CD45RA+ cells. The donors, all of them Caucasian adults, lived in Nashville, Tennessee. This chain links TRBV27 with TRBJ1-2; 9 positions agree with TRBD1. The sequenced sample was naive CD8+ T cells sorted from blood. This receptor was identified in a man aged 25 to 45 in good health. CDR3 in DNA: TGTGCCAGCAGCCCCGGGACAGGGATAAGCTACACCTTC. Translated: CASSPGTGISYTF.